The rows below give T cell receptor beta chains drawn from one sample of a study of blood T cell repertoires in COVID-19. Produced via immunoSEQ multiplex PCR; TCRdb's table is partial and in-frame only. Here the sample spans 85,000 to 130,000 clones, roughly 80% being singletons. Sequencing input: peripheral blood. The receptor source for this set is an elderly woman with active or convalescent COVID-19. Both conserved end residues are part of each CDR3. Each record gives: V gene, J gene, D gene, clone size, CDR3 DNA, CDR3 protein. The D gene is left open where the match is weak. Not all rows give a size; the values are once, few, many and, for expanded clones, a class.

>TRBV27|TRBJ1-3|.|medium-sized
TGTGCCAGCAGTTTATTACTAGGAAACACCATATATTTT
CASSLLLGNTIYF
>TRBV7-2|TRBJ2-1|TRBD2|.
TGTGCCAGCAGCTTAGACCCTGACCGGCGGGGGGGCGCCTACAATGAGCAGTTCTTC
CASSLDPDRRGGAYNEQFF
>TRBV24-1|TRBJ2-1|TRBD2|.
TGTGCCACCAGTGATCCAGCGGGAGCGAACTACAATGAGCAGTTCTTC
CATSDPAGANYNEQFF
>TRBV6-4|TRBJ2-2|.|.
TGTGCCAGCAGTGACCGACACGCCGGGGAGCTGTTTTTT
CASSDRHAGELFF
>TRBV28|TRBJ1-1|.|.
TGTGCCAGCAGCCCTCGGACTGAAGCTTTCTTT
CASSPRTEAFF
>TRBV9|TRBJ2-7|.|once
TGTGCCAGCAGCGTAGGCTTCCTAGGGGCTTCTGAGCAGTACTTC
CASSVGFLGASEQYF
>TRBV9|TRBJ2-2|TRBD2|few
TGTGCCAGCAGCGCCCCTGGACTAGCGGGAGGGCGCGGGGAGCTGTTTTTT
CASSAPGLAGGRGELFF
>TRBV27|TRBJ2-3|TRBD2|.
TGTGCCAGCAGGGACGGGACTAGCGGCACAGATACGCAGTATTTT
CASRDGTSGTDTQYF
>TRBV30|TRBJ1-2|TRBD1|once
TGTGCCTGGAGTTCCCCTCACAGGGGGACCGGCTACACCTTC
CAWSSPHRGTGYTF
>TRBV12-2|TRBJ1-2|.|.
TGTGCAAGTCGCTTATTTCCTTGGACAGGGCCCCAGTCCTATGGCTACACCTTC
CASRLFPWTGPQSYGYTF
>TRBV6-4|TRBJ2-2|TRBD1|.
TGTGCCAGCAGCTGGACAGGGGACACCGGGGAGCTGTTTTTT
CASSWTGDTGELFF